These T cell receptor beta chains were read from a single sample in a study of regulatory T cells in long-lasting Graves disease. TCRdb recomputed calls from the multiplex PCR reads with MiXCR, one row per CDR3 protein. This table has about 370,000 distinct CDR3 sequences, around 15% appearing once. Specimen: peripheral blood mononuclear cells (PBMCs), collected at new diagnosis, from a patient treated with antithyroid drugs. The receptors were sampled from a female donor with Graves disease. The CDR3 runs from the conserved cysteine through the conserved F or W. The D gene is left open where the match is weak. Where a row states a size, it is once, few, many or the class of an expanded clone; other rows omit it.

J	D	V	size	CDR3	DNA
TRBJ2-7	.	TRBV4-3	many	CASSQQGAGGEQYF	TGCGCCAGCAGCCAACAGGGGGCGGGAGGAGAGCAGTACTTC
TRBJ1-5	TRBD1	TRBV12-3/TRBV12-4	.	CAGSLGTGGNQPQHF	TGTGCCGGCAGTTTAGGTACAGGGGGCAATCAGCCCCAGCATTTT
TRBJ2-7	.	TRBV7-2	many	CASSQGYRVIDEQYF	TGCGCCAGCAGCCAAGGTTACAGGGTGATCGACGAGCAGTACTTC
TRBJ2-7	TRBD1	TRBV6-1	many	CASSLRGWGYEQYF	TGTGCCAGCAGCCTCAGGGGGTGGGGATACGAGCAGTACTTC
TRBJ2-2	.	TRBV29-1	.	CSVAGGTEIRSGELFF	TGCAGCGTTGCAGGGGGGACAGAAATTAGATCCGGGGAGCTGTTTTTT
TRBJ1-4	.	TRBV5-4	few	CASSPGTSATNEKLFF	TGTGCCAGCAGCCCCGGGACATCTGCAACTAATGAAAAACTGTTTTTT
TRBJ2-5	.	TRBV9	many	CASSVAVSDQGTQYF	TGTGCCAGCAGCGTAGCAGTGTCCGACCAAGGGACCCAGTACTTC
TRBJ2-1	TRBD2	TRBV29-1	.	CSASGGRGYEQFF	TGCAGCGCGAGCGGGGGGAGAGGGTATGAGCAGTTCTTC
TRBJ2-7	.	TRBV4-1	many	CASSLRDTASYEQYF	TGCGCCAGCAGCCTCCGGGACACCGCCTCCTACGAGCAGTACTTC
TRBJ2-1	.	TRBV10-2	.	CASSDPGYYTYNEQFF	TGCGCCAGCAGTGACCCGGGCTACTACACCTACAATGAGCAGTTCTTC
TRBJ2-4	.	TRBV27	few	CASSRGGTGLAKNIQYF	TGTGCCAGCAGTCGGGGGGGGACAGGACTAGCCAAAAACATTCAGTACTTC
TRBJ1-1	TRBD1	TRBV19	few	CASSSQGGYGTEAFF	TGTGCCAGTAGTAGTCAGGGGGGATATGGAACTGAAGCTTTCTTT
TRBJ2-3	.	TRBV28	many	CASHPSSGDGTDTQYF	TGTGCCAGCCACCCCTCGTCGGGAGATGGGACAGATACGCAGTATTTT
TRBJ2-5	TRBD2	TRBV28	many	CASSLWSPSGLHLGETQYF	TGTGCCAGCAGTTTGTGGTCGCCTAGCGGATTACACCTTGGGGAGACCCAGTACTTC
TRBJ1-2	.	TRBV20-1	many	CSAMARVNYGYTF	TGCAGTGCTATGGCCAGGGTAAACTATGGCTACACCTTC
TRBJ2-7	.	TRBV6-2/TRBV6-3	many	CASSYSSAASSYEQYF	TGTGCCAGCAGTTACTCGAGTGCGGCTAGCTCCTACGAGCAGTACTTC
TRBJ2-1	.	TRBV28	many	CATWDRAIDEQFF	TGTGCCACGTGGGATAGGGCAATTGATGAGCAGTTCTTC
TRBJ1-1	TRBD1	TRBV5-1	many	CASSLRGGGSEAFF	TGCGCCAGCAGCTTGAGGGGAGGGGGCTCTGAAGCTTTCTTT
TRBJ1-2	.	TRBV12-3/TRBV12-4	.	CASSLGPRSYYGYTF	TGTGCCAGCAGTTTGGGTCCCCGGAGCTACTATGGCTACACCTTC